Listed here are 14 T cell receptor beta chains from one sample, sequenced in a study of cytomegalovirus exposure and HLA in healthy donors. Primers: 60 Vbeta forward and 13 Jbeta reverse. Only in-frame clones appear in the TCRdb table, and some are missing; sequencing was by immunoSEQ multiplex PCR. The sample shows about 160,000 clones, over 70% of them seen only once. Material for sequencing was PBMCs. The receptors stem from a woman aged 45 to 65 in good health and CMV-seropositive.

This sequence joins TRBV7-8 and TRBJ2-2; TRBD1 matches at 11 bases. V lost 5 bases and J lost 7; bases outside the gene matches: 9. The CDR3 sequence is 16 residues long. CDR1 is SGHVS and CDR2 is FQNEAQ in the germline V gene. The CDR3, as DNA: TGTGCCAGCAGCCAAGCCCGGGACAGGGGGATCGGGGAGCTGTTTTTT. Translated, it gives CASSQARDRGIGELFF.

The CDR3 sequence: CASSLTGGGGLGNEQFF. The DNA of the CDR3 is TGCGCCAGCAGCTTAACTGGGGGCGGGGGGTTGGGGAATGAGCAGTTCTTC. The V call is TRBV5-1, the J call TRBJ2-1; 8 bases map to TRBD2. The CDR3 spans 17 residues. Trimming cost V 2 bases and J 7 bases; bases outside gene matches: 14. The V gene's germline CDR1 is SGHRS and CDR2 YFSETQ.

CDR3 bases: TGTGCCAGCAGCCCGCAACTAGGCACGCAGTATTTT. This codes for CASSPQLGTQYF. The chain recombines TRBV9 with TRBJ2-3; D is possibly TRBD2 (5 bases). CDR1 is SGDLS, CDR2 YYNGEE, per germline. This CDR3 region has 12 residues. Trimming shortened V by 4 bases and J by 9 bases, and 12 bases separated the two germline ends.

The V and J genes are TRBV6-6 and TRBJ1-6, with 7 bases fitting TRBD1. CDR3 size: 15 residues. The trim removed 8 bases at V and 7 bases at J, leaving 11 bases unmatched. Per the germline V gene, CDR1 is MNHNY and CDR2 is SVGAGI (reference sequence). The CDR3 nucleotides are TGTGCCAGCCTTGAAAGGGGGCTAGGGAATTCACCCCTCCACTTT. Amino acid sequence: CASLERGLGNSPLHF.

V gene TRBV2 combines with J gene TRBJ1-4, with 9 positions matching TRBD1. Germline-derived CDR1 and CDR2 are SNHLY and FYNNEI. The ends lost 5 bases at V and 5 bases at J; junction bases unmatched: 6. This CDR3 spans 15 amino acids. CDR3: CASSYSGTGNEKLFF. For the CDR3, the DNA is TGTGCCAGCAGTTACTCCGGGACAGGGAATGAAAAACTGTTTTTT.

This chain links TRBV2 with TRBJ1-4; D unclear. The CDR3 is made up of 15 amino acids. The germline V gene has CDR1 SNHLY and CDR2 FYNNEI. V was shortened by 4 bases and J by 4 bases, with 13 bases between the two germline ends. CDR3 sequence reads: CASSVGQAINEKLFF. The CDR3 region has the DNA TGTGCCAGCAGTGTAGGCCAGGCCATTAATGAAAAACTGTTTTTT.

The CDR3 bases are TGTGCCAGTAGTATAGATGGAGAGGGAGGAGGTTCACCCCTCCACTTT. It specifies CASSIDGEGGGSPLHF. The rearrangement uses TRBV19 and TRBJ1-6, with no clear D. V was trimmed by 0 bases and J by 9 bases, leaving 15 bases between them. This CDR3 has 16 residues. Germline CDR1 and CDR2: LNHDA and SQIVND (reference sequence).

The count of this clone is one. CDR3 coding DNA: TGTGCCAGCAGTGACAGGGGGTGGGAATCACCCCTCCACTTT. Its translation is CASSDRGWESPLHF. The chain couples TRBV2 to TRBJ1-6; 7 bases match TRBD1. Germline CDR1 reads SNHLY; CDR2 reads FYNNEI. Trimming cost V 3 bases and J 10 bases; bases outside gene matches: 6. This CDR3 is built from 14 residues.

The CDR3 nucleotides read TGTGCCAGCAGTATTACAGCGGCCTACGAGCAGTACTTC. This encodes CASSITAAYEQYF. The chain has TRBV6-5 and TRBJ2-7; possible D gene TRBD2, 5 bases. Germline V gene data show CDR1 as MNHEY and CDR2 as SVGAGI. The CDR3 is made up of 13 amino acids. The V and J ends lost 5 bases and 2 bases respectively, with 10 bases between them.

The rearrangement uses TRBV5-1 and TRBJ2-5; D perhaps matches TRBD2 (5 bases). V lost 0 bases and J 4 bases, leaving 13 bases between the germline ends. CDR3 length: 15 amino acids. Germline values: CDR1 SGHRS, CDR2 YFSETQ. The CDR3 coding sequence is TGCGCCAGCAGCTTGGACCCGGGGTCGGGAGAGACCCAGTACTTC. Protein sequence: CASSLDPGSGETQYF.

The V call is TRBV7-9, the J call TRBJ2-1; 9 positions agree with TRBD2. The CDR3 contains 15 residues. Germline lookup yields CDR1 SEHNR and CDR2 FQNEAQ (reference sequence). Trimming cost V 2 bases and J 8 bases; bases outside gene matches: 7. The chain's CDR3 is CASSLQGSGGYEQFF. The CDR3 DNA sequence: TGTGCCAGCAGCTTACAGGGTAGCGGGGGCTATGAGCAGTTCTTC.

The chain is built from TRBV6-5 and TRBJ1-6; D unresolved. The CDR3 runs 13 residues. V was shortened by 6 bases and J by 8 bases, with 11 bases between the two germline ends. Germline CDR1 reads MNHEY; CDR2 reads SVGAGI. The DNA of the CDR3 is TGTGCCAGCAGCTCCGCGGAGTATTCACCCCTCCACTTT. As protein: CASSSAEYSPLHF.

The rearrangement joins TRBV18 to TRBJ2-3; no clear D gene. V lost 6 bases to trimming and J lost 4 bases, with 11 bases between them. This CDR3 is 13 amino acids long. Germline CDR1 KGHSH, CDR2 LQKENI. CDR3 in amino acids: CASSPDMSDTQYF. The DNA of the CDR3 is TGTGCCAGCTCGCCCGACATGTCAGATACGCAGTATTTT. Based on the CDR3 plus reference TRBV18 and TRBJ2-3, the full variable domain is NAGVMQNPRHLVRRRGQEARLRCSPMKGHSHVYWYRQLPEEGLKFMVYLQKENIIDESGMPKERFSAEFPKEGPSILRIQQVVRGDSAAYFCASSPDMSDTQYFGPGTRLTVL.

To note about this clone: The junction and the germline gene differ at one end; a read error may be behind it. CDR3 amino acids: CASSLEAIDYGYTF. The CDR3 DNA sequence: TGTGCCAGCAGCTTGGAAGCCATCGACTATGGCTACACCTTC. The rearrangement joins TRBV5-1 to TRBJ1-2; no clear D. Germline CDR1 reads SGHRS; CDR2 reads YFSETQ. The CDR3 has 14 amino acids.